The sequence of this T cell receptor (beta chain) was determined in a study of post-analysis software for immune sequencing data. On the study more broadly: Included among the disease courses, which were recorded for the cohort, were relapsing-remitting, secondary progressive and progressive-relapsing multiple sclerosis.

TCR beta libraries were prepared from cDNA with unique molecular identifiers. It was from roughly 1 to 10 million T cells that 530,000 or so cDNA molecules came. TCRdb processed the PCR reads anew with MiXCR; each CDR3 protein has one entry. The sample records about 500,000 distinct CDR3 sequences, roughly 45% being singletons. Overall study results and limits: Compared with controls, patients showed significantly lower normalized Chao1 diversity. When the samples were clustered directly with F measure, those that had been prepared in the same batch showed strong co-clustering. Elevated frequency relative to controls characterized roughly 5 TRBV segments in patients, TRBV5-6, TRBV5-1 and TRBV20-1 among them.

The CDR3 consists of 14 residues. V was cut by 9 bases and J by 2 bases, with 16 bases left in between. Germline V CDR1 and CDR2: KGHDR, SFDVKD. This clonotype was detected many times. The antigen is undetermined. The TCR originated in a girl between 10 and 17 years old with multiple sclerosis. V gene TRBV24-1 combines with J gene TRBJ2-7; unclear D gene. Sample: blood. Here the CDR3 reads CATPKEQVTYEQYF. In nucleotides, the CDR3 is TGTGCCACCCCGAAGGAGCAGGTGACCTACGAGCAGTACTTC.